These 2 T cell receptor beta chains share one sample of origin, sequenced in a study of blood T cell repertoires in COVID-19. Libraries were prepared by immunoSEQ multiplex PCR; TCRdb keeps only in-frame clonotypes and omits some of them. The sample lists hundreds of thousands of clones, approximately 88% occurring once. Sequencing used peripheral blood. These receptor sequences come from a man in his forties with acute or convalescent COVID-19.

This chain links TRBV6-1 with TRBJ2-1; 9 bases are shared with TRBD2. Germline-derived CDR1 and CDR2 are MNHNS and SASEGT. J gave up 5 bases and V 1 base, and 9 bases lay outside the gene matches. This CDR3 is 17 amino acids long. The CDR3 nucleotides read TGTGCCAGCAGTGAAGGGGTTAGCGGGAGAGTCGACAATGAGCAGTTCTTC. Amino acids: CASSEGVSGRVDNEQFF.

This sequence joins TRBV29-1 and TRBJ2-7, with 8 bases identical to TRBD1. The germline V gene has CDR1 SQVTM and CDR2 ANQGSEA. There are 12 residues in the CDR3. The trim removed 6 bases at V and 4 bases at J, leaving 5 bases unmatched. The CDR3 reads CSVRGQVYEQYF. The CDR3 region has the DNA TGCAGCGTGAGGGGACAGGTGTACGAGCAGTACTTC.